This T cell receptor beta chain was retrieved from a study of response to subunit inactivated influenza vaccine. TCRdb independently ran MiXCR on the RT-PCR reads; one entry per CDR3 protein. The table has a few hundred thousand distinct CDR3 sequences, over 9% seen once. On this clonotype: As yet, its antigen is unknown.

Whole-study results and caveats: Each seasonal influenza vaccination, the authors suggested, recruits few new T cells.

The source material was non-naive T cells sorted from PBMCs, sampled approximately 15 days before vaccination. The TCR comes from a man aged 45 to 65 who received an inactivated influenza vaccine.

The CDR3 region is CASSPGHSSGANVLTF. The CDR3 region has the DNA TGCGCCAGCAGTCCGGGACACAGCTCTGGGGCCAACGTCCTGACTTTC. V is TRBV5-1 and J is TRBJ2-6, with D possibly matching TRBD1 (6 bases). The V end lost 5 bases, the J end lost 0 bases, and 12 bases lay between the germline ends. This CDR3 has 16 residues. Germline V lookup: CDR1 SGHRS, CDR2 YFSETQ.